This paragraph covers one TCR beta chain sequence. Its antigen remains unidentified. Data came from immunoSEQ multiplex PCR; TCRdb stores just in-frame clones and leaves some out. The table includes hundreds of thousands of clones, roughly nine tenths detected once. Germline CDR1 is MGHDK and CDR2 is SYGVNS. This CDR3 contains 16 residues. V lost 4 bases to trimming and J lost 0 bases, with 10 bases between them. Treatment meaning: 15 to 20 received Ad26.COV2.S at low or high dose, single or two shots; about 5 received placebo; per-sample allocation not given. The samples date from day 63 after the first vaccine or placebo injection. At a Boston site, the person donating was an adult of 18-55 years. This sample stems from a study of Ad26.COV2.S vaccination and SARS-CoV-2 variants. Whole-study context: Ad26.COV2.S given intramuscularly, once or twice 56 days apart.

Broader study findings: Spike-specific TCR breadth was greater in vaccine than placebo recipients.

The sample here was peripheral blood, taken in a trial of Ad26.COV2.S vaccine versus placebo. The receptor was derived from a person between 18 and 65 years old who received the Ad26.COV2.S COVID-19 vaccine or a placebo. The chain uses TRBV25-1 and TRBJ1-6, with no clear D. The CDR3 nucleotides are TGTGCCAGCAGTGCCACAGCGAGCTCCTATAATTCACCCCTCCACTTT. Protein: CASSATASSYNSPLHF.